This TCR beta chain was captured in a study of chemoradiotherapy in HPV16-positive cancers. Study details: Two HPV16-positive patients' cells yielded candidate HPV-specific clones and common motifs.

The study's findings and limits: During treatment, candidate HPV-specific clones and E7-related motifs expanded in tumor.

CDR1 GTSNPN and CDR2 SVGIG come from the germline V gene (reference sequence). The CDR3 is 14 residues long. Deletions cut 4 bases from V and 1 base from J, with 10 bases between. This clone was seen just once. What it recognizes is unknown. Assay: immunoSEQ multiplex PCR; the TCRdb copy retains only in-frame clones and omits some. The sample has about 3,700 clones; about 91% are singletons. The receptor comes from a human donor with HPV-associated anogenital cancer. The rearrangement links TRBV30 to TRBJ1-4; D unclear. This specimen was tumor tissue, taken from a patient who underwent chemoradiotherapy. The DNA of the CDR3 is TGTGCCTGGAAGGACGGGAGAACTAATGAAAAACTGTTTTTT. This translates into CAWKDGRTNEKLFF. Using reference TRBV30 and TRBJ1-4 for the parts outside the CDR3, the full variable domain is SQTIHQWPATLVQPVGSPLSLECTVEGTSNPNLYWYRQAAGRGLQLLFYSVGIGQISSEVPQNLSASRPQDRQFILSSKKLLLSDSGFYLCAWKDGRTNEKLFFGSGTQLSVL.